Listed below are T cell receptor beta chains from one sample, sequenced in a study of T cell responses to AZD1222 COVID-19 vaccine. Sequencing used immunoSEQ multiplex PCR; TCRdb keeps in-frame clones, though not all of them. The table shows 95,000 to 150,000 clones, with just over 85% occurring only once. This material consisted of peripheral blood, taken on day 0 of AZD1222 vaccination. The receptor set was obtained from an adult in good health. The conserved cysteine and the conserved F or W are not part of the CDR3 here. Each record gives: J gene, V gene, CDR3 protein.

j_call: TRBJ2-7; v_call: TRBV19; cdr3_aa: ASSSGQGGPYEQY
j_call: TRBJ1-2; v_call: TRBV28; cdr3_aa: ASSPAPVVGGYT
j_call: TRBJ2-7; v_call: TRBV9; cdr3_aa: ASSTSGTEDEQY
j_call: TRBJ1-1; v_call: TRBV30; cdr3_aa: AWRKSWADEAF
j_call: TRBJ1-4; v_call: TRBV12-3/TRBV12-4; cdr3_aa: ASRNREKLF
j_call: TRBJ2-7; v_call: TRBV7-3; cdr3_aa: ASSMGQGGYEQY
j_call: TRBJ1-4; v_call: TRBV28; cdr3_aa: ASRLQGAKEKLF
j_call: TRBJ2-5; v_call: TRBV7-2; cdr3_aa: ASSLAVGRQETQY
j_call: TRBJ2-6; v_call: TRBV5-8; cdr3_aa: ASSHNSGLGANVLT
j_call: TRBJ1-1; v_call: TRBV28; cdr3_aa: ASSLGVSAGQGMIAAF
j_call: TRBJ2-1; v_call: TRBV3-1/TRBV3-2; cdr3_aa: ASSHSWGTSRDEQF
j_call: TRBJ2-1; v_call: TRBV2; cdr3_aa: ASSRDREAYNEQF
j_call: TRBJ2-2; v_call: TRBV18; cdr3_aa: ASSPARNTGELF
j_call: TRBJ2-2; v_call: TRBV28; cdr3_aa: ASSSIFLQGNTGELF
j_call: TRBJ1-5; v_call: TRBV28; cdr3_aa: ASTATGGFQPQH
j_call: TRBJ2-3; v_call: TRBV11-3; cdr3_aa: ASSPGVPWGSTDTQY
j_call: TRBJ2-3; v_call: TRBV27; cdr3_aa: ASTPGLAGGTDTQY
j_call: TRBJ2-1; v_call: TRBV5-4; cdr3_aa: ASSLPVDRGKGHNEQF
j_call: TRBJ1-2; v_call: TRBV6-5; cdr3_aa: ASSYSGPPGYT
j_call: TRBJ2-3; v_call: TRBV7-2; cdr3_aa: ASSSGQGHRADTQY
j_call: TRBJ2-7; v_call: TRBV5-6; cdr3_aa: ASSPTGFNSYEQY
j_call: TRBJ2-7; v_call: TRBV5-1; cdr3_aa: ASRDKIEPNYEQY
j_call: TRBJ1-3; v_call: TRBV28; cdr3_aa: AVLQGANGNTIY
j_call: TRBJ1-5; v_call: TRBV6-8; cdr3_aa: ASSQKQGNQPQH
j_call: TRBJ1-2; v_call: TRBV6-5; cdr3_aa: ASSYDRQYGYT
j_call: TRBJ2-7; v_call: TRBV3-1/TRBV3-2; cdr3_aa: ASSPTGYEQY
j_call: TRBJ1-1; v_call: TRBV6-5; cdr3_aa: ASSSHGGTTEAF
j_call: TRBJ2-7; v_call: TRBV5-5; cdr3_aa: ASSVTGTRAGYEQY
j_call: TRBJ2-7; v_call: TRBV21-1; cdr3_aa: ASRGWPQIYYEQY
j_call: TRBJ2-1; v_call: TRBV19; cdr3_aa: ASSSLDYYNEQF
j_call: TRBJ1-2; v_call: TRBV28; cdr3_aa: ASSTGWVRENT
j_call: TRBJ2-3; v_call: TRBV5-1; cdr3_aa: ASSPRVGTDTQY
j_call: TRBJ2-1; v_call: TRBV6-5; cdr3_aa: ASRNRGLGGDEQF
j_call: TRBJ2-7; v_call: TRBV28; cdr3_aa: ASSTPRSGYEQY
j_call: TRBJ1-1; v_call: TRBV27; cdr3_aa: ASSKLAAFGTGITEAF
j_call: TRBJ2-7; v_call: TRBV28; cdr3_aa: ASSFLSSTYEQY
j_call: TRBJ1-1; v_call: TRBV19; cdr3_aa: ASSWGGNTEAF
j_call: TRBJ1-5; v_call: TRBV19; cdr3_aa: ASSQNTDQPQH
j_call: TRBJ2-7; v_call: TRBV6-5; cdr3_aa: ASSPGGGKYEQY
j_call: TRBJ2-1; v_call: TRBV10-1; cdr3_aa: ASIQRGGGFNEQF
j_call: TRBJ2-1; v_call: TRBV5-1; cdr3_aa: ASSTTSGADNEQF
j_call: TRBJ1-2; v_call: TRBV5-1; cdr3_aa: ASSLAWEAGYT
j_call: TRBJ2-1; v_call: TRBV6-5; cdr3_aa: ASSPDRGDYNEQF
j_call: TRBJ1-5; v_call: TRBV4-1; cdr3_aa: ASSQERQGQPQH
j_call: TRBJ2-3; v_call: TRBV10-3; cdr3_aa: ASSDGSGADTQY
j_call: TRBJ1-4; v_call: TRBV11-2; cdr3_aa: ASSLGFRGEKLF